This TCR beta chain came from a study of blood T cell repertoires in COVID-19. Some clones are missing from TCRdb's copy, which holds only in-frame ones; the method was immunoSEQ multiplex PCR. Found here are over 200,000 clones, 83% of them singletons; the top ten hold roughly 1.3%. This CDR3 comprises 16 residues. V was pared by 0 bases and J by 0 bases, with 7 bases between. Germline CDR1 reads SGHKS; CDR2 reads YYEKEE (reference sequence). The sample was peripheral blood. The chain carries TRBV5-5 and TRBJ2-6, with D possibly being TRBD2 (5 bases). This receptor was taken from a woman aged 30 to 39 with COVID-19, enrolled during active disease. Written as DNA, the CDR3 is TGTGCCAGCAGCTTGGGGACTCCCTCTGGGGCCAACGTCCTGACTTTC. Amino acid sequence: CASSLGTPSGANVLTF.